The present T cell receptor beta chain was sequenced within a study of T cells in localized non-small cell lung cancer. Study findings and constraints: Uninvolved adjacent lung had the highest recorded T cell clonality, with tumor below it.

The V and J ends lost 3 bases and 2 bases, in that order; junction bases with no gene match: 1. The CDR3 length is 14 residues. The V gene's germline CDR1 is SGHNT and CDR2 YENEEA. Repertoires were generated with immunoSEQ multiplex PCR, while TCRdb's copy carries only in-frame clones and drops some. The sample has around 1,000 clones, 17% seen once. The sample holds a few counts of this clone. Its antigen remains unknown. The V call is TRBV11-3, the J call TRBJ2-3, with 8 bases identical to TRBD1. The source is a woman aged 40-69 years with stage II lung adenocarcinoma. Sequencing used lung tumor tissue, obtained before any cancer treatment. As DNA, the CDR3 is TGTGCCAGCAGCTTGGGACAGGACACAGATACGCAGTATTTT. This gives the protein CASSLGQDTDTQYF.